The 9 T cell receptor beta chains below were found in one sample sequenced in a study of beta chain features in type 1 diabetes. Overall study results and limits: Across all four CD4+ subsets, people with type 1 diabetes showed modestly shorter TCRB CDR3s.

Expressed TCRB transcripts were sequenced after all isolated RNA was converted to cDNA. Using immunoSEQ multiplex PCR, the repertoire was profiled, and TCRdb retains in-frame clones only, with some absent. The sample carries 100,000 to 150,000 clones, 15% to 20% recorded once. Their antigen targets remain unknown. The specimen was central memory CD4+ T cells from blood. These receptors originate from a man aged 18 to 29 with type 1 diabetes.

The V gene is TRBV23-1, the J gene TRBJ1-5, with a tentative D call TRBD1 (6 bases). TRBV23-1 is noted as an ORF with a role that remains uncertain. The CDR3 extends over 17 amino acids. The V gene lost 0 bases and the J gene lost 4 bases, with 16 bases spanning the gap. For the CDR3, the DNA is TGCGCCAGCAGTCAATCGGAGAGGGGGGCCCTTAATCAGCCCCAGCATTTT. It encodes CASSQSERGALNQPQHF.

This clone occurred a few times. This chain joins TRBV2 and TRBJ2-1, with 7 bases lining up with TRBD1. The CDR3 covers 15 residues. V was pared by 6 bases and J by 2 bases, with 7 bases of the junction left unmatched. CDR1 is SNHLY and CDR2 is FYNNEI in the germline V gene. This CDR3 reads CASSRDREAYNEQFF. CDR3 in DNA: TGTGCCAGCAGCCGAGACAGGGAAGCCTACAATGAGCAGTTCTTC. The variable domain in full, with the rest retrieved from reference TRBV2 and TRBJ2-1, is EPEVTQTPSHQVTQMGQEVILRCVPISNHLYFYWYRQILGQKVEFLVSFYNNEISEKSEIFDDQFSVERPDGSNFTLKIRSTKLEDSAMYFCASSRDREAYNEQFFGPGTRLTVL.

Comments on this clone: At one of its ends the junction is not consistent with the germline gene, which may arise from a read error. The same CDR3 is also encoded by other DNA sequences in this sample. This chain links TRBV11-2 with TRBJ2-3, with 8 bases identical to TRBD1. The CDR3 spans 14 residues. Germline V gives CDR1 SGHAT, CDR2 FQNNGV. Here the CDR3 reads CASSPGQGADTQYF. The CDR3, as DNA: TGCGCCAGCAGCCCCGGACAGGGCGCAGATACGCAGTATTTT.

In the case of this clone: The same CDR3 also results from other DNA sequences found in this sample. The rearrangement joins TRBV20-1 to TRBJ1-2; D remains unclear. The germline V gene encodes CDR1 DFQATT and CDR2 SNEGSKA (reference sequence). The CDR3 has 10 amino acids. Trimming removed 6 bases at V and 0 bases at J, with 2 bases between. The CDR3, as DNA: TGCAGTGCCCCTAACTATGGCTACACCTTC. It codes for CSAPNYGYTF.

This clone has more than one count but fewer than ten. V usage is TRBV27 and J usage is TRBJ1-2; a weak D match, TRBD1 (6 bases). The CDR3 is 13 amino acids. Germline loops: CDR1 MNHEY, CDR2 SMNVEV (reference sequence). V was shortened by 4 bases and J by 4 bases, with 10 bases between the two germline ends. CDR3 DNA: TGTGCCAGCAGTTCCGACAGGTCCTATGGCTACACCTTC. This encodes CASSSDRSYGYTF.

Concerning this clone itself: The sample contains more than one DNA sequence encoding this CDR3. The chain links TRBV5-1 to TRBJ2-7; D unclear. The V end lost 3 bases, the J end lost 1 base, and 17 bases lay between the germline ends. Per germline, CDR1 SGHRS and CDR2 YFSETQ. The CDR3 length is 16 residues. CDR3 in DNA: TGCGCCAGCAGCTCCAACGCCAACCGGGTTTCCTACGAGCAGTACTTC. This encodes CASSSNANRVSYEQYF.

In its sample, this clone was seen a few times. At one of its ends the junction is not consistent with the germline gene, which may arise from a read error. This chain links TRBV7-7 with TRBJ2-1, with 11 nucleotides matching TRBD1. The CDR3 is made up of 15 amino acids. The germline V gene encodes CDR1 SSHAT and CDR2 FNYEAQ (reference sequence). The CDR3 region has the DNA TGTGCTAGCAGCTTACAAGGACAGGGGGCAGATGAGCAGTTCTTC. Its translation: CASSLQGQGADEQFF.

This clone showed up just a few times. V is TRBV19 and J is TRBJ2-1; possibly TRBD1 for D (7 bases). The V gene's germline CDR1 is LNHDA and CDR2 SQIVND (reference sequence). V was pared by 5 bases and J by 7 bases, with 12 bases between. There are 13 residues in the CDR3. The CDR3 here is CASSVTGTNEQFF. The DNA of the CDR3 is TGTGCCAGTAGTGTGACAGGGACTAATGAGCAGTTCTTC.

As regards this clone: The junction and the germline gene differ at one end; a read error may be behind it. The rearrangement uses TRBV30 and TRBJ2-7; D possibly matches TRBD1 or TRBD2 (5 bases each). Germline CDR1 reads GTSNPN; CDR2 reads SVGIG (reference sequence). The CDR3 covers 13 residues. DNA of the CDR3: TGTGCCGGGAGTGGGGCCGTCTCCTACGAGCAGTACTTC. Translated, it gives CAGSGAVSYEQYF.